This T cell receptor (beta chain) came from a study of sequential checkpoint blockade in melanoma. Study as a whole: Matched biopsies came pretreatment and at week 13 for some 21 patients.

Treatment described: randomized to nivolumab then ipilimumab (arm A) or the reverse (arm B). Profiling relied on immunoSEQ multiplex PCR, and the TCRdb table lists in-frame clones only, not all of them. The sample has about 2,300 clones, approximately 22% seen once; the top ten hold around 20%. Study results and limitations: In arm A, pretreatment tumor clonality was associated with response. Tumor T-cell fraction and clonality correlated with PD-L1 and CD8+ counts. Clinical benefit was about 30 times likelier when tumor T-cell fraction and clonality increased.

CDR3 length: 19 residues. Trimming cost V 1 base and J 0 bases, with 19 bases left between them. Looked up from germline, CDR1 is KGHSH and CDR2 is LQKENI. This clone appeared a few times. No antigen is known for it. The input for sequencing was tumor tissue (inferred from file names), taken from a patient given nivolumab and ipilimumab in sequence. The TCR originated in a human donor with melanoma. The chain employs TRBV18 and TRBJ2-4; D might be TRBD1 or TRBD2, each matching 6 bases. The chain's CDR3 is CASSPLSTRGVLAKNIQYF. The CDR3, as DNA: TGTGCCAGCTCACCACTTTCGACAAGGGGGGTATTAGCCAAAAACATTCAGTACTTC.